The 9 T cell receptor beta chains in this list originate from one sample, sequenced in a study of blood T cell repertoires in COVID-19. Clones were sequenced by immunoSEQ multiplex PCR, and TCRdb holds only the in-frame ones, with some missing. The sample consists of around 69,000 clones, 89% of them appearing once. Sequencing input: peripheral blood. These receptors originate from a woman between 50 and 59 years old with active COVID-19.

The table lists this clone with a count of one. The chain joins TRBV5-4 to TRBJ2-7; D remains ambiguous. Deletions cut 0 bases from V and 2 bases from J, with 9 bases between. CDR3 size: 14 residues. Germline-derived CDR1 and CDR2 are SGHNT and YYREEE (reference sequence). The CDR3 loop is CASSLGQAPYEQYF. CDR3 nucleotide sequence: TGTGCCAGCAGCTTGGGCCAGGCCCCCTACGAGCAGTACTTC.

The DNA for the CDR3 is TGCGCCAGCAGCTTTGCGGGGAGCACTGAAGCTTTCTTT. Its protein product is CASSFAGSTEAFF. The rearrangement links TRBV5-1 to TRBJ1-1, with D unresolved. This CDR3 is built from 13 residues. The V end was cut by 2 bases, the J end by 4 bases, with 9 bases between. Germline values: CDR1 SGHRS, CDR2 YFSETQ.

The chain couples TRBV5-1 to TRBJ2-5; 11 bases agree with TRBD2. The germline CDR1 and CDR2 sequences are SGHRS and YFSETQ. The junction had 8 bases not matched to a gene; V was cut back by 4 bases and J by 6 bases. The CDR3 loop spans 15 amino acids. CDR3 amino acids: CASSPLAGAPQTQYF. The CDR3 nucleotides are TGCGCCAGCAGCCCACTAGCGGGAGCCCCACAGACCCAGTACTTC.

The chain employs TRBV5-1 and TRBJ2-3; 8 nucleotides line up with TRBD1. V lost 5 bases, J lost 4 bases, and 9 bases stayed unmatched. The germline CDR1 and CDR2 sequences are SGHRS and YFSETQ. The CDR3 contains 15 residues. CDR3 sequence (DNA): TGCGCCAGCAGGGCCGGACAGGGCGGGGCAGATACGCAGTATTTT. Amino acid sequence: CASRAGQGGADTQYF.

This chain joins TRBV19 and TRBJ1-1; TRBD1 might be the D (5 bases). The CDR3 totals 17 residues. Per germline, CDR1 LNHDA and CDR2 SQIVND (reference sequence). V gave up 4 bases and J gave up 0 bases, with 18 bases separating them. The CDR3, as DNA: TGTGCCAGTAGTAAAACAGGAAGGATAAACATGAACACTGAAGCTTTCTTT. It codes for CASSKTGRINMNTEAFF.

This rearrangement joins TRBV10-3 to TRBJ1-1, with D hard to call. The CDR3 runs to 13 residues. Between the trimmed V and J ends, which lost 6 bases and 8 bases, there was a span of 16 bases. Germline CDR1 is ENHRY and CDR2 is SYGVKD. CDR3 in DNA: TGTGCCATCAGGGAGGACGGGGTTCAGGAAGCTTTCTTT. This translates into CAIREDGVQEAFF.

This sequence joins TRBV19 and TRBJ2-1, with D tentatively TRBD1 (6 bases). From germline, CDR1 is LNHDA and CDR2 SQIVND (reference sequence). The CDR3 loop spans 13 amino acids. Trimming stripped 4 bases from V and 6 bases from J, with 10 bases between. The chain's CDR3 is CASSNRAGNEQFF. DNA for the CDR3: TGTGCCAGTAGTAACAGGGCGGGCAATGAGCAGTTCTTC.

The J gene is TRBJ2-7, the V gene TRBV27; 8 bases align to TRBD2. Germline trimming cut 7 bases from V and 1 base from J; bases unmatched to any gene: 15. Germline V lookup: CDR1 MNHEY, CDR2 SMNVEV (reference sequence). The CDR3 totals 17 residues. In DNA form, the CDR3 reads TGTGCCAGCACCGCCGGGGGGGGAGGGCCGAAATCCTACGAGCAGTACTTC. This codes for CASTAGGGGPKSYEQYF.

The V call is TRBV28, the J call TRBJ2-1; 9 bases are shared with TRBD1. The germline CDR1 and CDR2 sequences are MDHEN and SYDVKM. CDR3 length: 15 residues. V lost 5 bases to trimming and J lost 5 bases; unmatched junction nucleotides: 7. The DNA for the CDR3 is TGTGCCAGCAGTCCGACCGGGACAGGGAACAATGAGCAGTTCTTC. This gives the protein CASSPTGTGNNEQFF.